The rows below give T cell receptor beta chains drawn from one sample of a study of T cell changes during pregnancy in multiple sclerosis. The table came from immunoSEQ multiplex PCR; TCRdb's copy has only in-frame clones and leaves some out. Of under 20,000 clones listed, about 84% are singletons. The sample was CD8+ T cells from peripheral blood mononuclear cells, taken after pregnancy. The receptor set was obtained from a female donor with multiple sclerosis, enrolled in a pregnancy study. Both conserved end residues are part of each CDR3. The D gene is left open where the match is weak. Expanded clones are given a class, and other clones once, few, many or no size at all.

j_call: TRBJ2-5; v_call: TRBV29-1; clone_size: NA; d_call: TRBD2; cdr3_aa: CSVEGLAGQETQYF; cdr3_nt: TGCAGCGTGGAGGGACTAGCGGGGCAAGAGACCCAGTACTTC
j_call: TRBJ2-5; v_call: TRBV7-3; clone_size: NA; d_call: TRBD2; cdr3_aa: CASSPGGGRETQYF; cdr3_nt: TGTGCCAGCAGCCCCGGGGGGGGGAGAGAGACCCAGTACTTC
j_call: TRBJ2-5; v_call: TRBV11-2; clone_size: NA; d_call: NA; cdr3_aa: CASSLEGRIQETQYF; cdr3_nt: TGTGCCAGCAGCTTAGAGGGCCGCATCCAAGAGACCCAGTACTTC
j_call: TRBJ2-5; v_call: TRBV19; clone_size: NA; d_call: NA; cdr3_aa: CASSTSGAPFQETQYF; cdr3_nt: TGTGCCAGTAGTACCTCAGGGGCGCCATTCCAAGAGACCCAGTACTTC
j_call: TRBJ1-2; v_call: TRBV18; clone_size: NA; d_call: NA; cdr3_aa: CASSPRESGYTF; cdr3_nt: TGTGCCAGCTCACCACGGGAGAGCGGCTACACCTTC
j_call: TRBJ2-7; v_call: TRBV18; clone_size: NA; d_call: TRBD2; cdr3_aa: CASSPLGTRVEQYF; cdr3_nt: TGTGCCAGCTCCCCTCTTGGGACTAGGGTCGAGCAGTACTTC
j_call: TRBJ2-2; v_call: TRBV5-1; clone_size: NA; d_call: TRBD2; cdr3_aa: CASSFSGSRTGELFF; cdr3_nt: TGCGCCAGCAGCTTCAGCGGGAGTAGGACCGGGGAGCTGTTTTTT
j_call: TRBJ1-1; v_call: TRBV13; clone_size: once; d_call: NA; cdr3_aa: CASSLPYRNTEAFF; cdr3_nt: TGTGCCAGCAGCTTACCATACAGGAACACTGAAGCTTTCTTT
j_call: TRBJ2-7; v_call: TRBV28; clone_size: once; d_call: NA; cdr3_aa: CASSLPLREQYF; cdr3_nt: TGTGCCAGCAGTTTGCCCCTAAGAGAGCAGTACTTC
j_call: TRBJ1-1; v_call: TRBV2; clone_size: NA; d_call: TRBD1; cdr3_aa: CASSERGDRGLTEAFF; cdr3_nt: TGTGCCAGCAGTGAGAGAGGGGACAGGGGACTCACTGAAGCTTTCTTT
j_call: TRBJ2-1; v_call: TRBV28; clone_size: NA; d_call: TRBD2; cdr3_aa: CASSTLLAGAEDEQFF; cdr3_nt: TGTGCCAGCAGTACCCTACTAGCGGGAGCTGAGGATGAGCAGTTCTTC
j_call: TRBJ2-3; v_call: TRBV11-1; clone_size: NA; d_call: NA; cdr3_aa: CASSLLQGTDTQYF; cdr3_nt: TGTGCCAGCAGCTTATTACAGGGAACAGATACGCAGTATTTT
j_call: TRBJ1-1; v_call: TRBV6-6; clone_size: once; d_call: TRBD1; cdr3_aa: CAIKSPGTDEAFF; cdr3_nt: TGTGCCATAAAATCTCCGGGGACAGACGAAGCTTTCTTT
j_call: TRBJ2-2; v_call: TRBV7-2; clone_size: medium-sized; d_call: NA; cdr3_aa: CASSLVVVQGDTGELFF; cdr3_nt: TGTGCCAGCAGCTTAGTTGTTGTACAGGGAGACACCGGGGAGCTGTTTTTT
j_call: TRBJ1-1; v_call: TRBV7-9; clone_size: NA; d_call: TRBD1; cdr3_aa: CASSSRQGGTEAFF; cdr3_nt: TGTGCCAGCAGCTCCCGACAGGGAGGCACTGAAGCTTTCTTT
j_call: TRBJ1-2; v_call: TRBV19; clone_size: NA; d_call: NA; cdr3_aa: CASSISGSEEAFYGYTF; cdr3_nt: TGTGCCAGTAGTATCAGTGGGTCGGAGGAAGCCTTCTATGGCTACACCTTC
j_call: TRBJ1-1; v_call: TRBV28; clone_size: NA; d_call: TRBD1; cdr3_aa: CASSGQGVAGTEAFF; cdr3_nt: TGTGCCAGCAGCGGACAGGGGGTCGCGGGCACTGAAGCTTTCTTT
j_call: TRBJ2-7; v_call: TRBV15; clone_size: once; d_call: TRBD1; cdr3_aa: CATSRDGGVGTVYEQYF; cdr3_nt: TGTGCCACCAGCAGAGATGGAGGAGTGGGGACAGTTTACGAGCAGTACTTC
j_call: TRBJ2-3; v_call: TRBV19; clone_size: NA; d_call: TRBD2; cdr3_aa: CATSGRVTDTQYF; cdr3_nt: TGTGCCACCAGCGGGAGGGTCACAGATACGCAGTATTTT
j_call: TRBJ2-2; v_call: TRBV27; clone_size: NA; d_call: TRBD1; cdr3_aa: CASSPTGATGELFF; cdr3_nt: TGTGCCAGCAGCCCGACAGGGGCCACCGGGGAGCTGTTTTTT
j_call: TRBJ1-2; v_call: TRBV6-1; clone_size: NA; d_call: TRBD1; cdr3_aa: CASSEEGQRSPLAGYTF; cdr3_nt: TGTGCCAGCAGTGAAGAGGGACAGAGGTCCCCACTTGCTGGCTACACCTTC
j_call: TRBJ2-1; v_call: TRBV27; clone_size: NA; d_call: TRBD2; cdr3_aa: CASSTSGVYNEQFF; cdr3_nt: TGTGCCAGCAGTACTAGCGGCGTCTACAATGAGCAGTTCTTC
j_call: TRBJ1-1; v_call: TRBV19; clone_size: NA; d_call: TRBD1; cdr3_aa: CASSLQGLNTEAFF; cdr3_nt: TGTGCCAGTAGTCTACAGGGGCTGAACACTGAAGCTTTCTTT
j_call: TRBJ2-1; v_call: TRBV6-5; clone_size: NA; d_call: TRBD1; cdr3_aa: CASSQETGPHDEQFF; cdr3_nt: TGTGCCAGCAGCCAGGAGACAGGGCCCCACGATGAGCAGTTCTTC
j_call: TRBJ2-2; v_call: TRBV7-9; clone_size: few; d_call: TRBD1; cdr3_aa: CASSTTTGAGELFF; cdr3_nt: TGTGCCAGCAGCACCACGACAGGGGCCGGGGAGCTGTTTTTT
j_call: TRBJ1-2; v_call: TRBV10-2; clone_size: NA; d_call: NA; cdr3_aa: CASLGAGHYGYTF; cdr3_nt: TGCGCCAGCCTAGGGGCAGGGCACTATGGCTACACCTTC
j_call: TRBJ2-7; v_call: TRBV6-1; clone_size: NA; d_call: NA; cdr3_aa: CASGQEAYEQYF; cdr3_nt: TGTGCCAGCGGGCAGGAAGCCTACGAGCAGTACTTC
j_call: TRBJ2-4; v_call: TRBV7-8; clone_size: once; d_call: NA; cdr3_aa: CASSSREIAKNIQYF; cdr3_nt: TGTGCCAGCAGCTCTAGGGAGATAGCCAAAAACATTCAGTACTTC
j_call: TRBJ2-5; v_call: TRBV5-1; clone_size: NA; d_call: TRBD1; cdr3_aa: CASSPRTGGTQYF; cdr3_nt: TGCGCCAGCAGCCCTAGGACAGGGGGGACCCAGTACTTC
j_call: TRBJ2-7; v_call: TRBV4-1; clone_size: once; d_call: TRBD2; cdr3_aa: CASSQDLASGGGYEQYF; cdr3_nt: TGCGCCAGCAGCCAAGATCTCGCCAGCGGGGGGGGATACGAGCAGTACTTC
j_call: TRBJ2-5; v_call: TRBV2; clone_size: NA; d_call: NA; cdr3_aa: CATSKSPRETQYF; cdr3_nt: TGTGCCACCTCCAAGTCGCCCAGGGAGACCCAGTACTTC
j_call: TRBJ2-1; v_call: TRBV6-4; clone_size: NA; d_call: NA; cdr3_aa: CASSETDTSGNEQFF; cdr3_nt: TGTGCCAGCAGTGAGACCGACACAAGCGGCAATGAGCAGTTCTTC
j_call: TRBJ2-1; v_call: TRBV6-4; clone_size: NA; d_call: NA; cdr3_aa: CASSAPSYNEQFF; cdr3_nt: TGTGCCAGCAGCGCCCCCAGTTACAATGAGCAGTTCTTC
j_call: TRBJ2-1; v_call: TRBV5-1; clone_size: NA; d_call: NA; cdr3_aa: CASSHGQWSSYNEQFF; cdr3_nt: TGCGCCAGCAGTCATGGACAGTGGAGCTCCTACAATGAGCAGTTCTTC
j_call: TRBJ2-4; v_call: TRBV19; clone_size: NA; d_call: TRBD1; cdr3_aa: CASSSRQGVSIEYF; cdr3_nt: TGTGCCAGTAGTTCCCGACAGGGGGTCTCGATCGAGTACTTC
j_call: TRBJ2-2; v_call: TRBV27; clone_size: NA; d_call: NA; cdr3_aa: CASSLTYPNTGELFF; cdr3_nt: TGTGCCAGCAGTTTAACCTATCCGAACACCGGGGAGCTGTTTTTT
j_call: TRBJ2-3; v_call: TRBV19; clone_size: once; d_call: TRBD1; cdr3_aa: CASRGGTGGGTDTQYF; cdr3_nt: TGTGCCAGTAGGGGGGGGACAGGGGGCGGGACAGATACGCAGTATTTT
j_call: TRBJ1-2; v_call: TRBV19; clone_size: NA; d_call: TRBD1; cdr3_aa: CASSMDRGRRYGYTF; cdr3_nt: TGTGCCAGTAGTATGGACAGGGGGCGTCGCTATGGCTACACCTTC
j_call: TRBJ2-7; v_call: TRBV5-1; clone_size: NA; d_call: NA; cdr3_aa: CASSLQAGKGGEQYF; cdr3_nt: TGCGCCAGCAGCCTACAAGCGGGGAAGGGGGGCGAGCAGTACTTC
j_call: TRBJ1-1; v_call: TRBV29-1; clone_size: NA; d_call: TRBD1; cdr3_aa: CSAGTGEGAEAFF; cdr3_nt: TGCAGCGCCGGGACAGGGGAAGGCGCTGAAGCTTTCTTT
j_call: TRBJ1-1; v_call: TRBV4-1; clone_size: few; d_call: TRBD1; cdr3_aa: CASSYGQGENTEAFF; cdr3_nt: TGCGCCAGCAGCTACGGACAGGGGGAGAACACTGAAGCTTTCTTT
j_call: TRBJ1-5; v_call: TRBV27; clone_size: NA; d_call: NA; cdr3_aa: CASYPKGAAQPQHF; cdr3_nt: TGTGCCAGCTATCCTAAAGGGGCGGCTCAGCCCCAGCATTTT
j_call: TRBJ2-7; v_call: TRBV13; clone_size: NA; d_call: TRBD1; cdr3_aa: CASSRRDSTYEQYF; cdr3_nt: TGTGCCAGCAGCCGTCGGGACAGCACGTACGAGCAGTACTTC
j_call: TRBJ2-2; v_call: TRBV28; clone_size: medium-sized; d_call: NA; cdr3_aa: CASSLLSDTATGELFF; cdr3_nt: TGTGCCAGCAGTTTACTATCGGACACGGCCACCGGGGAGCTGTTTTTT
j_call: TRBJ1-1; v_call: TRBV2; clone_size: NA; d_call: NA; cdr3_aa: CASSEPFAYAGKAFF; cdr3_nt: TGTGCCAGCAGTGAACCTTTCGCCTACGCAGGCAAAGCTTTCTTT
j_call: TRBJ2-5; v_call: TRBV10-2; clone_size: once; d_call: TRBD2; cdr3_aa: CASSLAGIQETQYF; cdr3_nt: TGCGCCAGCAGTTTAGCGGGGATTCAAGAGACCCAGTACTTC
j_call: TRBJ2-1; v_call: TRBV11-2; clone_size: NA; d_call: NA; cdr3_aa: CASSLHFGTHSYNEQFF; cdr3_nt: TGTGCCAGCAGCCTACATTTTGGGACACATTCCTACAATGAGCAGTTCTTC
j_call: TRBJ1-4; v_call: TRBV27; clone_size: NA; d_call: NA; cdr3_aa: CASSEQGREKLFF; cdr3_nt: TGTGCCAGCAGTGAACAGGGAAGGGAAAAACTGTTTTTT
j_call: TRBJ2-7; v_call: TRBV30; clone_size: NA; d_call: NA; cdr3_aa: CAWSALGRGYEQYF; cdr3_nt: TGTGCCTGGAGTGCTTTGGGCAGGGGCTACGAGCAGTACTTC
j_call: TRBJ2-2; v_call: TRBV5-1; clone_size: NA; d_call: TRBD2; cdr3_aa: CASSLALAGVTGELFF; cdr3_nt: TGCGCCAGCAGCTTGGCACTAGCGGGAGTTACCGGGGAGCTGTTTTTT